The clone carrying this T cell receptor beta chain was detected a few times. Its antigen remains unidentified. These data originate in a study of early stage breast cancer tumors. Study as a whole: Seven or eight ER+/PR+/HER2- tumors were invasive ductal; a few were invasive lobular.

V gave up 9 bases and J gave up 7 bases, with 9 bases separating them. Germline CDR1 and CDR2: LNHDA and SQIVND (reference sequence). The CDR3 length is 11 residues. Study-level findings and limits: In about 90% of the 16 patients, blood comparison separated tumor from normal breast.

Libraries were prepared by immunoSEQ multiplex PCR; TCRdb keeps only in-frame clonotypes and omits some of them. The table records 9,000 or so clones, 65% to 70% of them present only once. This sequence joins TRBV19 and TRBJ1-4; the D gene is possibly TRBD1 (6 bases). The sequence derives from a person aged 50-59 years with breast cancer. Sequencing input: breast tumor tissue. Here the CDR3 reads CASGQFEKLFF. The DNA for the CDR3 is TGTGCCAGCGGACAGTTTGAAAAACTGTTTTTT.